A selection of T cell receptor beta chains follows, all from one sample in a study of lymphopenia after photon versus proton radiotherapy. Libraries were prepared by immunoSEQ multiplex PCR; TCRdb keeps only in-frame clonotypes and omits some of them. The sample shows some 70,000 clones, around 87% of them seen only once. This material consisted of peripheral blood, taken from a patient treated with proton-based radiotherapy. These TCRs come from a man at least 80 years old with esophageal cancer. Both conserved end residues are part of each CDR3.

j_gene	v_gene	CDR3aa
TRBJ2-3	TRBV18	CASSSTANTDTQYF
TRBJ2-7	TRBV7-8	CASSLAPPLAGGPHEQYF
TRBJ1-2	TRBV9	CASSVEGRAPYGYTF
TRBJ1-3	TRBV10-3	CAINNPTVTTGNTIYF
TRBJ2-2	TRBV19	CASSIRGLGELFF
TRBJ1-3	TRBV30	CAWAPGTGGAPRNTIYF
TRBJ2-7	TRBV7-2	CASSQFGRTDSYEQYF
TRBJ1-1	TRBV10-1	CASSESMLGQRNTEAFF
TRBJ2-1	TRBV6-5	CASSYELAGYNEQFF
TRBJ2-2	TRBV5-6	CASSWDIGELFF
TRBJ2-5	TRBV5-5	CASSLTMGGETQYF
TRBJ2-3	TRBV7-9	CASSFRGSTDTQYF
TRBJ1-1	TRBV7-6	CAVLGRPNTEAFF
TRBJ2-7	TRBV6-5	CASQRSLSYEQYF
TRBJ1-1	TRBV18	CASSPVGGTEAFF
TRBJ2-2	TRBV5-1	CASSWTSNTGELFF
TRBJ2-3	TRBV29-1	CSTGEGGTDTQYF
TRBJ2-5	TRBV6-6	CASSSAGGMETQYF
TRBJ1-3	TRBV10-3	CAIRPTGKSGNTIYF
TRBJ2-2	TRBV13	CASSSPDRVGTGELFF
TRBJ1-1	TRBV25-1	CASNPVGNTEAFF
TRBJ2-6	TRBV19	CASSIDGRTGGHPSSGANVLTF
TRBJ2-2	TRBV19	CASSISAGGTGELFF
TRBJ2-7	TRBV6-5	CASSQGWGGFYEQYF
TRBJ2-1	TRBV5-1	CASSWGGNEQFF
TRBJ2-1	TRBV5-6	CASSPGGLAGGAYNEQFF
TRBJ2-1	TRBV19	CASSIGSYNEQFF
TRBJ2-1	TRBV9	CASSPSGSSYNEQFF
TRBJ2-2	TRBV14	CASSPVQALGTGELFF
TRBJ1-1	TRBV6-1	CASSSGDGTEAFF
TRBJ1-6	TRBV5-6	CASSLSPDSRNSPLHF